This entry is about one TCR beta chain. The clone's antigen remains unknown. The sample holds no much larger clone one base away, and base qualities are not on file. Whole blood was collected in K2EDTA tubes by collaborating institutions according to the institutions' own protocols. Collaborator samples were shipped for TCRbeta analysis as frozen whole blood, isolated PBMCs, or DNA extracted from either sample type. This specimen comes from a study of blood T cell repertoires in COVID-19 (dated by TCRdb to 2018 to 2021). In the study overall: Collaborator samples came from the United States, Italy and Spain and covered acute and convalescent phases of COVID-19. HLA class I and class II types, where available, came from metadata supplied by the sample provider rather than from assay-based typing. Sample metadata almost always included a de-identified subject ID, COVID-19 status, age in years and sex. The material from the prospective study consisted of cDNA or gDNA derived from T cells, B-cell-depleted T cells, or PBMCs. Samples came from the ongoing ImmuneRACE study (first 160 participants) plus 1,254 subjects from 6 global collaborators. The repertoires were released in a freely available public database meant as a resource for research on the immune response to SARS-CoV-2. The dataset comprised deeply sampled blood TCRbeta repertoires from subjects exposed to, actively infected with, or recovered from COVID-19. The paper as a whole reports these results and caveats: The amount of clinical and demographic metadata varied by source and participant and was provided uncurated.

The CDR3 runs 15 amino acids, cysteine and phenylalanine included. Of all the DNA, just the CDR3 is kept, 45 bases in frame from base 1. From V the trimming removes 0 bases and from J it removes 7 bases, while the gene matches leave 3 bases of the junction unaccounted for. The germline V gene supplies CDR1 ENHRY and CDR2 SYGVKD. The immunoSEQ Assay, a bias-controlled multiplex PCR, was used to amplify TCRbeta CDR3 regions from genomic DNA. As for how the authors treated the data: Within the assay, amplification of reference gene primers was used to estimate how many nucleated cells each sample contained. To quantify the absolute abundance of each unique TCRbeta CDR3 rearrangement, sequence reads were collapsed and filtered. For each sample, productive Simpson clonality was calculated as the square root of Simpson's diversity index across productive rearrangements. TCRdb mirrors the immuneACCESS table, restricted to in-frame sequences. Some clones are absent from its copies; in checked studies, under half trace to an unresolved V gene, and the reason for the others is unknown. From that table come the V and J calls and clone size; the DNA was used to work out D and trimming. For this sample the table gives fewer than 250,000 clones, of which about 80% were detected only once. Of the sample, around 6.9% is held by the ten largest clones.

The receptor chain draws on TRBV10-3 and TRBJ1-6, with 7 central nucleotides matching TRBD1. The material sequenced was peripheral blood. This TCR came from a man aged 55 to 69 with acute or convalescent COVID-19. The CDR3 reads CAISESGDRNSPLHF. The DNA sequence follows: TGTGCCATCAGTGAGTCGGGGGACAGAAATTCACCCCTCCACTTT.